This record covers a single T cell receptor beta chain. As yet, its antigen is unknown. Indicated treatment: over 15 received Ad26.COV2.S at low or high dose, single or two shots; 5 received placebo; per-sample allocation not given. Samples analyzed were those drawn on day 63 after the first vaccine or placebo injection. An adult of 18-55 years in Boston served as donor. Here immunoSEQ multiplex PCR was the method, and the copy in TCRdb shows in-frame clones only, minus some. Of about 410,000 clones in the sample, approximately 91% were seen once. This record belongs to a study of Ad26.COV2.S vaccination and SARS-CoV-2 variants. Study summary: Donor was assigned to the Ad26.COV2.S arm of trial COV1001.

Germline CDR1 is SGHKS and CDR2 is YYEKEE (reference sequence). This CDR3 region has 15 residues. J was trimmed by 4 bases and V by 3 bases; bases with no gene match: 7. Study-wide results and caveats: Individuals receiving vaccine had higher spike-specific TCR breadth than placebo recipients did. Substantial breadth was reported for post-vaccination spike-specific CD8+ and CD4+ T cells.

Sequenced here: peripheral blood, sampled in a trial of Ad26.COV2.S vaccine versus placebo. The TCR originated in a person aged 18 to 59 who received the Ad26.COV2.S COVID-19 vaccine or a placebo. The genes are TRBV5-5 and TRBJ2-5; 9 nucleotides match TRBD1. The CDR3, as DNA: TGTGCCAGCAGCTATCCGGGACAGGGAGGAGAGACCCAGTACTTC. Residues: CASSYPGQGGETQYF. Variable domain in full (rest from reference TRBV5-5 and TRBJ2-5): DAGVTQSPTHLIKTRGQQVTLRCSPISGHKSVSWYQQVLGQGPQFIFQYYEKEERGRGNFPDRFSARQFPNYSSELNVNALLLGDSALYLCASSYPGQGGETQYFGPGTRLLVL.